The rows below give T cell receptor beta chains drawn from one sample of a study of cytomegalovirus exposure and HLA in healthy donors. Generated by immunoSEQ multiplex PCR, the TCRdb table keeps only in-frame clones and is missing some. The repertoire holds over 110,000 clones, with approximately 84% as singletons. Sequencing was done on a sample of PBMCs. These receptors were collected from an older woman in good health and CMV-seropositive. Both conserved end residues are part of each CDR3. The order of the fields is D gene, clone size, V gene, J gene, CDR3 protein, CDR3 DNA. The D gene is left open where the match is weak. Clone size is shown for a subset of rows, as once, few, many or a class of expanded clone.

NA	NA	TRBV15	TRBJ1-3	CATSRALSGNTIYF	TGTGCCACCAGCAGGGCCCTCTCTGGAAACACCATATATTTT
NA	NA	TRBV14	TRBJ1-1	CASSQWGGTEAFF	TGTGCCAGCAGCCAATGGGGGGGCACTGAAGCTTTCTTT
NA	NA	TRBV18	TRBJ1-3	CASSSIVDRSSSGNTIYF	TGTGCCAGCTCGTCTATAGTTGACAGGTCAAGCTCTGGAAACACCATATATTTT
TRBD2	NA	TRBV18	TRBJ2-1	CASPSGTSAEQFF	TGTGCCAGCCCTTCCGGGACTAGCGCCGAGCAGTTCTTC
TRBD1	few	TRBV5-1	TRBJ2-7	CASSLLQGKYEQYF	TGCGCCAGCAGCTTGTTACAGGGGAAGTACGAGCAGTACTTC
NA	NA	TRBV20-1	TRBJ2-7	CSAGHYEQYF	TGCAGTGCCGGTCACTACGAGCAGTACTTC
NA	NA	TRBV9	TRBJ1-4	CASSVATGVGEKLFF	TGTGCCAGCAGCGTAGCTACGGGTGTTGGAGAAAAACTGTTTTTT
NA	NA	TRBV4-3	TRBJ2-1	CASSHVGTYNEQFF	TGCGCCAGCAGCCACGTGGGCACCTACAATGAGCAGTTCTTC
TRBD1	NA	TRBV7-9	TRBJ1-2	CASSFVGQGSGYTF	TGTGCCAGCAGCTTCGTCGGACAGGGGTCTGGCTACACCTTC
NA	NA	TRBV4-2	TRBJ1-2	CASSPTGGREGGYTF	TGTGCCAGCAGCCCTACCGGGGGGAGGGAAGGCGGCTACACCTTC
TRBD2	NA	TRBV13	TRBJ2-5	CASSLWGSGSSGKRETQYF	TGTGCCAGCAGCTTATGGGGTAGCGGGAGCAGTGGCAAAAGGGAGACCCAGTACTTC
NA	NA	TRBV7-2	TRBJ2-2	CASSSQFVGELFF	TGTGCCAGCAGCTCACAGTTCGTCGGGGAGCTGTTTTTT
TRBD1	NA	TRBV10-2	TRBJ2-7	CASSGPTRDRSLSYEQYF	TGCGCCAGCAGTGGTCCAACCCGGGACAGAAGTTTAAGCTACGAGCAGTACTTC
NA	NA	TRBV28	TRBJ1-5	CASSLGRQVTHQPQHF	TGTGCCAGCAGTTTAGGTCGGCAGGTAACTCATCAGCCCCAGCATTTT
TRBD1	NA	TRBV4-1	TRBJ2-2	CASSSGTVRSGELFF	TGCGCCAGCAGCTCCGGGACAGTTCGGTCCGGGGAGCTGTTTTTT
TRBD1	NA	TRBV11-2	TRBJ2-2	CASTWGTGGWSTGELFF	TGTGCCAGCACTTGGGGGACAGGGGGCTGGAGCACCGGGGAGCTGTTTTTT
NA	NA	TRBV27	TRBJ2-2	CASSLPAGELFF	TGTGCCAGCAGTTTGCCGGCCGGGGAGCTGTTTTTT
TRBD1	NA	TRBV7-2	TRBJ1-2	CASSRPGGLGDGYTF	TGTGCCAGCAGCAGGCCAGGGGGGCTCGGGGATGGCTACACCTTC
NA	NA	TRBV7-2	TRBJ2-5	CASSLEGASQETQYF	TGTGCCAGCAGCTTAGAAGGGGCCAGTCAAGAGACCCAGTACTTC
NA	once	TRBV19	TRBJ2-7	CASSIGRGYEQYF	TGTGCCAGTAGTATTGGCAGGGGCTACGAGCAGTACTTC
TRBD1	NA	TRBV13	TRBJ1-1	CASFDREFTEAFF	TGTGCCAGCTTCGACAGGGAATTCACTGAAGCTTTCTTT
NA	NA	TRBV6-5	TRBJ2-7	CASSRSGGNEQYF	TGTGCCAGCAGTCGATCCGGGGGTAACGAGCAGTACTTC
NA	NA	TRBV28	TRBJ2-3	CASSSPSTDTQYF	TGTGCCAGCAGTTCCCCTAGCACAGATACGCAGTATTTT
NA	NA	TRBV28	TRBJ1-6	CASIPGSILHSPLHF	TGTGCCAGCATCCCTGGCAGTATCCTCCATTCACCCCTCCACTTT
TRBD1	once	TRBV9	TRBJ1-2	CASSATGTGGAGDYGYTF	TGTGCCAGCAGCGCCACCGGGACAGGGGGCGCCGGAGACTATGGCTACACCTTC
NA	NA	TRBV4-1	TRBJ1-3	CASSLPPPNRDGNTIYF	TGCGCCAGCAGCCTCCCCCCCCCAAACAGAGACGGAAACACCATATATTTT
NA	NA	TRBV6-6	TRBJ1-3	CASSGQILSGNTIYF	TGTGCCAGCAGTGGACAAATCCTATCTGGAAACACCATATATTTT